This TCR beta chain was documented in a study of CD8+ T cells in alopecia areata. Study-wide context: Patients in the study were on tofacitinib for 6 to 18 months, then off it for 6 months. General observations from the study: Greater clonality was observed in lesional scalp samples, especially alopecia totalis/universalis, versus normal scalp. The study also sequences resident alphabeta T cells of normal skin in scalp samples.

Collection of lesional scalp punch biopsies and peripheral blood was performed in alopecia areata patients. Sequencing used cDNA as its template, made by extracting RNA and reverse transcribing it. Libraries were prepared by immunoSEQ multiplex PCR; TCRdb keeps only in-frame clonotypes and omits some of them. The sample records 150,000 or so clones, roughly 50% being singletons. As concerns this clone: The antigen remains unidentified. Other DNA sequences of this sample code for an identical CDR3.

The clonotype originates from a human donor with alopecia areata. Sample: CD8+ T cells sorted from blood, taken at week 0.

In DNA form, the CDR3 reads TGTGCCTGGAGTCAGGGGTACGAGCAGTACTTC. Translated: CAWSQGYEQYF. This chain links TRBV30 with TRBJ2-7, with D maybe TRBD1 (6 bases). Germline V lookup: CDR1 GTSNPN, CDR2 SVGIG (reference sequence). V shed 2 bases and J shed 4 bases, with 6 bases lying between them. The CDR3 extends over 11 amino acids.